Listed here are 5 T cell receptor beta chains from one sample, sequenced in a study of T cell changes during pregnancy in multiple sclerosis. The table came from immunoSEQ multiplex PCR; TCRdb's copy has only in-frame clones and leaves some out. This sample carries 20,000 to 25,000 clones, about 89% of them seen once, and the ten largest clones take under 0.75%. Material: CD4+ T cells from peripheral blood mononuclear cells, obtained in the third trimester of pregnancy. The source is a female donor in good health, enrolled as a control in a pregnancy study.

The V call is TRBV5-4, the J call TRBJ1-4, with 7 bases identical to TRBD1. The CDR3 contains 14 residues. The V gene end was trimmed by 4 bases and the J gene end by 4 bases; junction bases not matched to a gene: 4. CDR1 SGHNT and CDR2 YYREEE come from the germline V gene (reference sequence). In DNA form, the CDR3 reads TGTGCCAGCAGCGCGGGACAGTTTAATGAAAAACTGTTTTTT. This codes for CASSAGQFNEKLFF.

V and J are TRBV11-2 and TRBJ1-4, with a weak D call TRBD1 (5 bases). The germline V and J ends were trimmed by 5 bases and 6 bases, with 13 bases remaining between them. The CDR3 spans 14 residues. Germline assignment: CDR1 SGHAT and CDR2 FQNNGV. The CDR3 spells CASSGVGGDEKLFF. CDR3 DNA sequence: TGTGCCAGCAGCGGAGTCGGGGGGGATGAAAAACTGTTTTTT.

The V call is TRBV11-2, the J call TRBJ1-6; D uncertain. V was cut by 2 bases and J by 6 bases, with 11 bases left in between. From germline, CDR1 is SGHAT and CDR2 FQNNGV. CDR3 size: 15 residues. In nucleotides, the CDR3 is TGTGCCAGCAGCTTAACCCCGGGGAGTAATTCACCCCTCCACTTT. Residues: CASSLTPGSNSPLHF.

The chain links TRBV11-3 to TRBJ2-3, with TRBD2 matching over 12 bases. The ends lost 4 bases at V and 0 bases at J; junction bases unmatched: 2. Germline V CDR1 and CDR2: SGHNT, YENEEA. CDR3 length: 16 amino acids. The CDR3 nucleotides are TGTGCCAGCAGCTCGGGGACTAGCGGGAGCACAGATACGCAGTATTTT. Its protein is CASSSGTSGSTDTQYF.

The chain is built from TRBV5-1 and TRBJ2-1; 13 nucleotides agree with TRBD2. V was clipped by 0 bases and J by 2 bases; unmatched bases: 11. Looked up from germline, CDR1 is SGHRS and CDR2 is YFSETQ. The CDR3 is 20 residues long. DNA for the CDR3: TGCGCCAGCAGCTTGGCGCCCGGTACTAGCGGGGGGGCAACCTACAATGAGCAGTTCTTC. Translating gives CASSLAPGTSGGATYNEQFF.